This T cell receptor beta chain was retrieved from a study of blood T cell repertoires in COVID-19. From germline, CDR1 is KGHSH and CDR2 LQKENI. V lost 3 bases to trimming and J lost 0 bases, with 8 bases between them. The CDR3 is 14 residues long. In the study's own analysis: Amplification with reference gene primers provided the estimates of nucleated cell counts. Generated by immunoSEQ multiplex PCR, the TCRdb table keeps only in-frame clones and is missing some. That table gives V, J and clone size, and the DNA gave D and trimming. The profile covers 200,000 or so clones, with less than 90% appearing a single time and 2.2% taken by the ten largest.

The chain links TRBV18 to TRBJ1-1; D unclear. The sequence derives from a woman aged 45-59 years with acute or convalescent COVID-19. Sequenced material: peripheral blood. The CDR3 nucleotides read TGTGCCAGCTCACCGGTCAGTATGAACACTGAAGCTTTCTTT. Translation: CASSPVSMNTEAFF.